This TCR beta chain was sequenced during a study of Ad26.COV2.S vaccination and SARS-CoV-2 variants. Study overall: Enrollment placed the donor in the COV1001 Ad26.COV2.S trial arm. Intramuscularly, Ad26.COV2.S was given either once or twice, 56 days apart.

Treatment given: around 19 received Ad26.COV2.S at low or high dose, single or two shots; a few received placebo; per-sample allocation not given. Sampling took place 63 days after the first vaccine or placebo injection. Points from the study as a whole: Measurements of TCR breadth and depth may have given underestimates of the total T cell responses. Reported post-vaccination CD8+ and CD4+ T cell responses to spike showed substantial breadth.

Profiled with immunoSEQ multiplex PCR; TCRdb holds only in-frame clones, not every one. Of around 300,000 clones in the sample, 75% to 90% were seen once. This clone was seen a single time. The antigen is undetermined. The starting material was peripheral blood, obtained in a trial of Ad26.COV2.S vaccine versus placebo. This receptor was obtained from a person aged 18-65 years who received the Ad26.COV2.S COVID-19 vaccine or a placebo.

The CDR3 region is CASSTWYGYTF. Written as DNA, the CDR3 is TGTGCCAGCAGTACGTGGTATGGCTACACCTTC. This rearrangement joins TRBV6-2 or TRBV6-3 to TRBJ1-2, with D unresolved. V lost 5 bases and J lost 5, with 6 bases in between. Germline CDR1 and CDR2: MNHEY and SVGEGT. CDR3 size: 11 residues.